These 23 T cell receptor beta chains were sequenced from one sample in a study of control samples from healthy donors and cancer patients (dated by TCRdb to about 2020). The method was the immunoSEQ multiplex PCR assay. Imported from immuneACCESS, the table was reduced by TCRdb to in-frame sequences with V and J called. These copies leave out some clones; in studies compared against another copy, an unresolved V gene accounts for under half, and the cause of the remainder is not known. The sample profile shows roughly 160,000 clones; 96% of them were found once. The top ten hold 0.95% to 1.1% of the sample. The sequenced material came from blood. The receptors here all came from a woman in her twenties or thirties in good health.

The chain carries TRBV14 and TRBJ2-2, with D possibly matching TRBD1 (5 bases). Trimming took 4 bases from V and 1 from J, leaving 13 bases between them. The V gene's germline CDR1 is SGHDN and CDR2 FVKESK. The CDR3 is 16 residues long. The CDR3 protein is CASSRILGQNTGELFF. CDR3 bases: TGTGCCAGCAGCCGGATCCTTGGACAGAACACCGGGGAGCTGTTTTTT.

The chain uses TRBV27 and TRBJ2-1, with TRBD2 matching 13 bases. Germline V lookup: CDR1 MNHEY, CDR2 SMNVEV (reference sequence). The CDR3 has 15 residues. V lost 3 bases and J lost 7; bases outside the gene matches: 3. CDR3 nucleotides: TGTGCCAGCAGTTTGACTAGCGGGGGGCAGAATGAGCAGTTCTTC. Protein: CASSLTSGGQNEQFF.

The chain links TRBV28 to TRBJ1-2; 8 bases map to TRBD1. V gave up 7 bases and J gave up 4 bases; unmatched junction bases: 2. Germline V lookup: CDR1 MDHEN, CDR2 SYDVKM. The CDR3 extends over 12 amino acids. In nucleotides, the CDR3 is TGTGCCAGCAACCAGGGGGCCTATGGCTACACCTTC. Its protein is CASNQGAYGYTF.

The CDR3 reads CASSIRDRLATEAFF. As DNA, the CDR3 is TGTGCCAGTAGTATTCGGGACAGACTAGCTACTGAAGCTTTCTTT. This chain joins TRBV19 and TRBJ1-1; TRBD1 aligns across 7 bases. From germline, CDR1 is LNHDA and CDR2 SQIVND (reference sequence). The junction had 9 bases not matched to a gene; V was cut back by 3 bases and J by 5 bases. The length of the CDR3 is 15 residues.

The chain recombines TRBV6-1 with TRBJ2-3, with TRBD2 matching over 10 bases. Germline V CDR1 and CDR2: MNHNS, SASEGT. V trimming: 3 bases; J trimming: 3 bases; junction bases outside the gene matches: 3. This CDR3 has 15 amino acids. CDR3: CASSDSGGWTDTQYF. DNA of the CDR3: TGTGCCAGCAGTGATAGCGGGGGGTGGACAGATACGCAGTATTTT.

CDR3 coding DNA: TGTGCCAGCTCAACGACCGGGCCGGCAACTAATGAAAAACTGTTTTTT. It translates to CASSTTGPATNEKLFF. This chain links TRBV18 with TRBJ1-4, with D uncertain. Looked up from germline, CDR1 is KGHSH and CDR2 is LQKENI. The CDR3 has 16 amino acids. V lost 5 bases, J lost 0 bases, and 13 bases lay in between. Variable domain in full (rest from reference TRBV18 and TRBJ1-4): NAGVMQNPRHLVRRRGQEARLRCSPMKGHSHVYWYRQLPEEGLKFMVYLQKENIIDESGMPKERFSAEFPKEGPSILRIQQVVRGDSAAYFCASSTTGPATNEKLFFGSGTQLSVL.

Note on this clone: Other DNA variants within this sample encode the same CDR3. The chain joins TRBV6-5 to TRBJ1-1; TRBD1 matches at 7 bases. Trimming took 6 bases from V and 6 from J; bases not matched to a gene: 13. In germline, CDR1 is MNHEY, CDR2 SVGAGI. This CDR3 is 15 amino acids long. The DNA for the CDR3 is TGTGCCAGCAGCCCCCCCAGGGGGAGGCCGTCTGAAGCTTTCTTT. Translated, it gives CASSPPRGRPSEAFF.

A few counts support this clone. V and J are TRBV28 and TRBJ1-6, with 7 bases matching TRBD1. Trimming cost V 3 bases and J 8 bases; bases outside gene matches: 10. CDR3 length: 16 amino acids. Germline CDR1 reads MDHEN; CDR2 reads SYDVKM. The CDR3 nucleotides read TGTGCCAGCAGTTTCTTCCCGACAGGGCCTTATTCACCCCTCCACTTT. Residues: CASSFFPTGPYSPLHF.

This rearrangement joins TRBV20-1 to TRBJ1-1; D gene ambiguous. The CDR3 spans 11 residues. Germline CDR1 and CDR2: DFQATT and SNEGSKA (reference sequence). The germline V and J ends were trimmed by 0 bases and 7 bases, with 6 bases remaining between them. CDR3 sequence (DNA): TGCAGTGCTAGAGAACCGGGTGAAGCTTTCTTT. Residues: CSAREPGEAFF.

The rearrangement links TRBV6-5 to TRBJ1-5; D uncertain. This CDR3 has 16 residues. V was shortened by 0 bases and J by 6 bases, with 15 bases between the two germline ends. The V gene's germline CDR1 is MNHEY and CDR2 SVGAGI. Here the CDR3 reads CASSYSPTPLGQPQHF. As DNA, the CDR3 is TGTGCCAGCAGTTACTCTCCGACACCCTTAGGTCAGCCCCAGCATTTT.

The chain links TRBV7-4 to TRBJ2-1, with D possibly matching TRBD2 (5 bases). CDR3 length: 16 residues. V lost 5 bases, J lost 7 bases, and 21 bases lay in between. Germline CDR1 and CDR2: SGHVT and SQSDAQ. The CDR3 region is CASSPHLWECCNEQFF. The DNA for the CDR3 is TGTGCCAGCAGCCCTCATTTGTGGGAGTGTTGTAATGAGCAGTTCTTC.

The V gene is TRBV20-1, the J gene TRBJ2-7; D not resolved. Germline V CDR1 and CDR2: DFQATT, SNEGSKA (reference sequence). The CDR3 runs 11 residues. V lost 1 base to trimming and J lost 3 bases, with 4 bases between them. The CDR3 DNA reads as TGCAGTGCTAGAGTGATCTACGAGCAGTACTTC. Its translation: CSARVIYEQYF.

There are a few counts of this clone. The rearrangement uses TRBV6-5 and TRBJ2-1; 8 bases map to TRBD1. From germline, CDR1 is MNHEY and CDR2 SVGAGI. The CDR3 loop spans 14 amino acids. The junction had 2 bases not matched to a gene; V was cut back by 5 bases and J by 2 bases. CDR3 loop: CASSTGGTYNEQFF. CDR3 sequence (DNA): TGTGCCAGCAGTACAGGGGGGACCTACAATGAGCAGTTCTTC.

This clone was detected only once. The chain uses TRBV7-9 and TRBJ1-1; D ambiguous. Trimming removed 6 bases from V and 6 bases from J, with 14 bases in between. The CDR3 extends over 13 amino acids. The V gene's germline CDR1 is SEHNR and CDR2 FQNEAQ (reference sequence). The CDR3 sequence is CASRDTGNSEAFF. CDR3 DNA sequence: TGTGCCAGCAGAGACACGGGAAACTCTGAAGCTTTCTTT.

The DNA of the CDR3 is TGTGCCAGCAGCCAAGAGGGGTCGACGGGGCAGTTCTTC. It specifies CASSQEGSTGQFF. The V call is TRBV4-2, the J call TRBJ2-1; D not certain. The CDR3 spans 13 residues. V was cut by 0 bases and J by 12 bases, with 12 bases left in between. Germline V gene data show CDR1 as LGHNA and CDR2 as YNFKEQ.

The chain couples TRBV4-2 to TRBJ2-2, with D possibly TRBD2 on 7 matching bases. V was clipped by 3 bases and J by 0 bases, with 11 bases between them. The germline gives CDR1 LGHNA, CDR2 YNFKEQ. The CDR3 is 16 residues long. CDR3 in DNA: TGTGCCAGCAGCCAGTCCGGGGGGCCGAACACCGGGGAGCTGTTTTTT. It yields the protein CASSQSGGPNTGELFF.

This chain uses TRBV9 with TRBJ2-7; tentatively, D is TRBD2 (5 bases). With 0 bases removed from V and 3 bases from J, the gap between germline ends came to 10 bases. Germline V gene sequence: CDR1 SGDLS, CDR2 YYNGEE. The length of the CDR3 is 14 residues. The CDR3 region has the DNA TGTGCCAGCAGCGTAGCCGCGGGTCGCTACGAGCAGTACTTC. Translated, it gives CASSVAAGRYEQYF.

In the case of this clone: Other DNA sequences of this sample code for an identical CDR3. CDR3 nucleotide sequence: TGTGCCAGAAGCTTGGGAGGGGGTTGTAATGAGCAGTTCTTC. This gives the protein CARSLGGGCNEQFF. The chain combines TRBV5-3 with TRBJ2-1, with a weak D call TRBD1 (6 bases). TRBV5-3 is labeled an ORF, and its function is uncertain. The CDR3 is 14 amino acids. Trimming stripped 0 bases from V and 7 bases from J, with 11 bases between.

This clone is a singleton in its sample. V usage is TRBV6-5 and J usage is TRBJ1-2, with 7 bases fitting TRBD1. In germline, CDR1 is MNHEY, CDR2 SVGAGI. The CDR3 totals 14 residues. Unmatched junction bases numbered 4, after V lost 2 bases and J lost 4 bases. The chain's CDR3 is CASSYNEGAYGYTF. In nucleotides, the CDR3 is TGTGCCAGCAGTTACAACGAGGGGGCCTATGGCTACACCTTC.

The chain has TRBV3-1 (or the pseudogene TRBV3-2) and TRBJ1-6; possible D gene TRBD1, 5 bases. This CDR3 has 14 residues. CDR1 and CDR2 (germline): LGHDT, YNNKEL (reference sequence). Trimming took 2 bases from V and 8 from J, leaving 10 bases between them. The CDR3 region has the DNA TGTGCCAGCAGCCAAACCGGAGGGGATTCACCCCTCCACTTT. The encoded protein is CASSQTGGDSPLHF.

The chain employs TRBV10-1 and TRBJ1-3; D unresolved. This CDR3 contains 15 residues. Germline-derived CDR1 and CDR2 are WNHNN and SYGVQD (reference sequence). V lost 0 bases to trimming and J lost 0 bases, with 6 bases between them. The CDR3 is CASSESADSGNTIYF. Here the CDR3 DNA reads TGCGCCAGCAGTGAGTCGGCGGACTCTGGAAACACCATATATTTT.

The CDR3 protein is CASRGGAGNTIYF. In DNA form, the CDR3 reads TGTGCCAGCAGGGGGGGAGCTGGAAACACCATATATTTT. The chain links TRBV11-2 to TRBJ1-3; tentative D call: TRBD1 (5 bases). The CDR3 has 13 residues. V was cut by 6 bases and J by 2 bases, with 8 bases left in between. In germline, CDR1 is SGHAT, CDR2 FQNNGV.

The gene calls are TRBV10-3 and TRBJ2-3, with no clear D. Germline V CDR1 and CDR2: ENHRY, SYGVKD. This CDR3 comprises 13 residues. Trimming removed 7 bases at V and 2 bases at J, with 10 bases between. Here the CDR3 DNA reads TGTGCCATCAAGGCGCGGCTCACAGATACGCAGTATTTT. Translated: CAIKARLTDTQYF.